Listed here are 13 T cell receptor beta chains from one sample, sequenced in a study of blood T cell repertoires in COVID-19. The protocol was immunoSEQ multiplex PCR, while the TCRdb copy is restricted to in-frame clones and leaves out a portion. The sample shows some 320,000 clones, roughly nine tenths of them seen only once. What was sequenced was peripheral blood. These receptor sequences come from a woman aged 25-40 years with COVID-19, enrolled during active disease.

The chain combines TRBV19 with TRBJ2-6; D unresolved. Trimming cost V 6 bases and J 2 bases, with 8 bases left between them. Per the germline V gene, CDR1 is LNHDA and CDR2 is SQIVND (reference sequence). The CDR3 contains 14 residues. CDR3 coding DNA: TGTGCCAGTAGAGACACGGCTGGGGCCAACGTCCTGACTTTC. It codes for CASRDTAGANVLTF.

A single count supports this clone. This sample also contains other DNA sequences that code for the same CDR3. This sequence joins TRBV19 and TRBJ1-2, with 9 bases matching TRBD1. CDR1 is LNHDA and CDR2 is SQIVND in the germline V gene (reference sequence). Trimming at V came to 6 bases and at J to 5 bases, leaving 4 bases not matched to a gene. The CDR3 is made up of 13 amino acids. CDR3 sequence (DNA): TGTGCCAGTAGCCCCGGGACAGGGTATGGCTACACCTTC. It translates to CASSPGTGYGYTF.

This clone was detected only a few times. The CDR3 here is CASSPLTGGRLRQEGYTF. DNA for the CDR3: TGTGCCAGCAGCCCCCTTACAGGGGGACGATTAAGGCAGGAGGGCTACACCTTC. This chain uses TRBV3-1 (or the pseudogene TRBV3-2) with TRBJ1-2, with 8 bases matching TRBD1. V shed 4 bases, J shed 8 bases, and the junction held 21 bases outside the gene matches. Per germline, CDR1 LGHDT and CDR2 YNNKEL (reference sequence). The CDR3 totals 18 residues.

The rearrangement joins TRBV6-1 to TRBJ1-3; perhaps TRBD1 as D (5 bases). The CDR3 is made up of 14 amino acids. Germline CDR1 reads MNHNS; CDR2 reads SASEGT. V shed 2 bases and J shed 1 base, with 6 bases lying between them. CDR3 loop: CASSEYRSGNTIYF. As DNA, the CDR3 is TGTGCCAGCAGTGAATACAGGTCTGGAAACACCATATATTTT.

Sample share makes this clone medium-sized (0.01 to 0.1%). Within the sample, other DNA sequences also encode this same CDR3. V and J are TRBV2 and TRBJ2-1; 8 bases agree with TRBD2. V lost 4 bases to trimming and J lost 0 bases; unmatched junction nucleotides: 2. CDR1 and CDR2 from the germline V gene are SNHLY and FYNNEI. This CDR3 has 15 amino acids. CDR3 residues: CASSAGTSSYNEQFF. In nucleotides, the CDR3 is TGTGCCAGCAGTGCCGGGACTAGCTCCTACAATGAGCAGTTCTTC.

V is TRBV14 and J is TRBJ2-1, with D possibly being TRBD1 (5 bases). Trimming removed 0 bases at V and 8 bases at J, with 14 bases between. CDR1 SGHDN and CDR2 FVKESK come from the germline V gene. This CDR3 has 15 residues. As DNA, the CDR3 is TGTGCCAGCAGCCAAGAACAGGATTTTAACGATGAGCAGTTCTTC. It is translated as CASSQEQDFNDEQFF.

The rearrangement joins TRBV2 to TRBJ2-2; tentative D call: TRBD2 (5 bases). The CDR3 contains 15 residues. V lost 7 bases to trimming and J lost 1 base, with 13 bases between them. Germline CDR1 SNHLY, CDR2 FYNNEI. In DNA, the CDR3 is TGTGCCAGCACAACTAGTCGACAGAACACCGGGGAGCTGTTTTTT. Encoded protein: CASTTSRQNTGELFF.

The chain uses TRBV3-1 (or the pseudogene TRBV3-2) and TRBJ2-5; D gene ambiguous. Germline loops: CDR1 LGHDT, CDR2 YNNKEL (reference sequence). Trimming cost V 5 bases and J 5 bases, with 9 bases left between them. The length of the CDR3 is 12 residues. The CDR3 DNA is TGTGCCAGCAGCAAGCTGTCCGAGACCCAGTACTTC. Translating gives CASSKLSETQYF.

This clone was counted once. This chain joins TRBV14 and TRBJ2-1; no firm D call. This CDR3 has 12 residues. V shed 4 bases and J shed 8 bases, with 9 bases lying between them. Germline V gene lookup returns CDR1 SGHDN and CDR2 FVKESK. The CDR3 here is CASSLSVHEQFF. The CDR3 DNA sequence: TGTGCCAGCAGCCTATCAGTCCATGAGCAGTTCTTC.

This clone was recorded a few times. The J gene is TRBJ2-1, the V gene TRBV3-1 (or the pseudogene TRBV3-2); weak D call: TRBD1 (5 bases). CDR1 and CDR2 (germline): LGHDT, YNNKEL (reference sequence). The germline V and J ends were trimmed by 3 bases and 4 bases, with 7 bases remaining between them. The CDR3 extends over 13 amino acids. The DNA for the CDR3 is TGTGCCAGCAGCCACGACAGATACAATGAGCAGTTCTTC. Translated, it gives CASSHDRYNEQFF.

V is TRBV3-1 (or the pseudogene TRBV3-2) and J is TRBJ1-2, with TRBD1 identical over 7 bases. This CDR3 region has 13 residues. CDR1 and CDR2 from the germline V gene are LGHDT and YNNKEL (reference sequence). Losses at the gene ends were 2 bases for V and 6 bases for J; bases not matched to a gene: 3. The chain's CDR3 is CASSQTGEDGYTF. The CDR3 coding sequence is TGTGCCAGCAGCCAAACAGGGGAGGATGGCTACACCTTC.

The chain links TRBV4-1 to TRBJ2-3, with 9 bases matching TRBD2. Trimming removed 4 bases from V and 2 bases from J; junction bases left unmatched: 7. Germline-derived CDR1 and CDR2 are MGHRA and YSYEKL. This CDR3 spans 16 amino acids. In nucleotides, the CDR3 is TGCGCCAGCAGCCGAACCGGGACTAGCTTCACAGATACGCAGTATTTT. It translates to CASSRTGTSFTDTQYF.

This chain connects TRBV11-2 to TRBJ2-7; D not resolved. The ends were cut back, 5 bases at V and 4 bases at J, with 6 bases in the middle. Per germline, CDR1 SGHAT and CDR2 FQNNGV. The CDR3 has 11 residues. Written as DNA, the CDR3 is TGTGCCAGCAGCCAGGAATACGAGCAGTACTTC. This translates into CASSQEYEQYF.